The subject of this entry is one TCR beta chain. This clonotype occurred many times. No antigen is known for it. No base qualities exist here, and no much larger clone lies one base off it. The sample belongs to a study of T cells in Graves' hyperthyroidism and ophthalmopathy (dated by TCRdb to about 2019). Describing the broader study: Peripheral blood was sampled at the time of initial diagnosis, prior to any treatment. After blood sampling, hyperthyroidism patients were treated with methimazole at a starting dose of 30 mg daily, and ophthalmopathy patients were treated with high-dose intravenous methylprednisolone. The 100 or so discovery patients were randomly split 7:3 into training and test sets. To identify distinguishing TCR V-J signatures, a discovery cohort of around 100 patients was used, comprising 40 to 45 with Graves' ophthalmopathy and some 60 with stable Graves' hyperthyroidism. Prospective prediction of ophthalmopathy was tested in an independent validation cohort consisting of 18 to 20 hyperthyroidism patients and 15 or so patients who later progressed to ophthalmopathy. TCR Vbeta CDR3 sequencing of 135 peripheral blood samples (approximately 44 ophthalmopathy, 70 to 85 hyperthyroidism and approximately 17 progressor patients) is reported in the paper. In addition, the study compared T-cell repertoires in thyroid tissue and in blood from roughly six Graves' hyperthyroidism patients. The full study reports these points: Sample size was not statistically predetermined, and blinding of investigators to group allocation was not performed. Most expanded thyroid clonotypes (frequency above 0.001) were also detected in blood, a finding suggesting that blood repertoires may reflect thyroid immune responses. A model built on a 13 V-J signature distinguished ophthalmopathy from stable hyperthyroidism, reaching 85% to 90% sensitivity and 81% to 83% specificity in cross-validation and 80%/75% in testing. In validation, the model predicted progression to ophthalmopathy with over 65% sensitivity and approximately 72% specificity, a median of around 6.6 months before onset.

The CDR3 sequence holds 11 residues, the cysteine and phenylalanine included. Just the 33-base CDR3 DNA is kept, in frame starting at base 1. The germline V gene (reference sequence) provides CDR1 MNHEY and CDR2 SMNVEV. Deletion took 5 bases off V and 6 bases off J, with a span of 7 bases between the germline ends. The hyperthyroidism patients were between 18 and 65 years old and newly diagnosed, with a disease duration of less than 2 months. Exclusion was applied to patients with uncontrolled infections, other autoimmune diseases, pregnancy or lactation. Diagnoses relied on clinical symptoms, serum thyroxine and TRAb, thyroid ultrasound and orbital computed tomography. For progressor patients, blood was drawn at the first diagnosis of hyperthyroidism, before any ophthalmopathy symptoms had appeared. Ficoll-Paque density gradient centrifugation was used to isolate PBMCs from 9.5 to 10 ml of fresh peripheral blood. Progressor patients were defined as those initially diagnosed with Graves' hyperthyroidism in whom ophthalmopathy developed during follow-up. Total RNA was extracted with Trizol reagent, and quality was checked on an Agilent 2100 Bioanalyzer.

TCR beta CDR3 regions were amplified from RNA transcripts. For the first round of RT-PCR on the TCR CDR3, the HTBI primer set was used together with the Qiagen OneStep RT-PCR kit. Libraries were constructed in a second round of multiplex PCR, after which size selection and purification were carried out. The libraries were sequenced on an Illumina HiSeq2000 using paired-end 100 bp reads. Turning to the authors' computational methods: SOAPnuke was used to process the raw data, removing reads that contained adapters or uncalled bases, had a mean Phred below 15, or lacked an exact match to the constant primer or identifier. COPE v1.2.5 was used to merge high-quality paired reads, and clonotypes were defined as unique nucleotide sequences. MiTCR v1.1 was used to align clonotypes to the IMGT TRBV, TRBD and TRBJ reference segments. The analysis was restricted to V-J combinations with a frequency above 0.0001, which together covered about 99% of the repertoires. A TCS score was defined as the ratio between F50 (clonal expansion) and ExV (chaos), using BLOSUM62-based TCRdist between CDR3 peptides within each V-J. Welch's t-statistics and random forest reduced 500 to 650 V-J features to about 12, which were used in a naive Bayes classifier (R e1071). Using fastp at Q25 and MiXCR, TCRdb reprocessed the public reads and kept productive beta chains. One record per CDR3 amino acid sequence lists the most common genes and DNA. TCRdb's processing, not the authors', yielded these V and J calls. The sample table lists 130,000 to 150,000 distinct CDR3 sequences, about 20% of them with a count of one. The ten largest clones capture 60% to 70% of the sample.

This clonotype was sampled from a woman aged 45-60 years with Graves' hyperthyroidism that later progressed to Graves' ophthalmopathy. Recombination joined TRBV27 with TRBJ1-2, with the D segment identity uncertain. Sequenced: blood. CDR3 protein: CASSNFNGYTF. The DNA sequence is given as TGTGCCAGCAGTAACTTCAATGGCTACACCTTC.